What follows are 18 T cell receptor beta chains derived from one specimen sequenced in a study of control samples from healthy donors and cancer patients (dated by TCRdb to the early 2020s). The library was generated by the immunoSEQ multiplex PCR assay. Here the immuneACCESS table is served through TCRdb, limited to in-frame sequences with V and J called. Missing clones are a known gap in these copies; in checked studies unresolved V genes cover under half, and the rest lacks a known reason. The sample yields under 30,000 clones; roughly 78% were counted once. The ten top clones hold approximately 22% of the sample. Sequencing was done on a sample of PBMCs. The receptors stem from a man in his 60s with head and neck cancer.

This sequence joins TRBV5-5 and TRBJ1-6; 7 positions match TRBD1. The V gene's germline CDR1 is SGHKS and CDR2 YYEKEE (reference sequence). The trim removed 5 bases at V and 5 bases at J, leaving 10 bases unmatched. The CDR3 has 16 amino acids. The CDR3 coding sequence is TGTGCCAGCAGTACGACAGGGCCTGAAAATAATTCACCCCTCCACTTT. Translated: CASSTTGPENNSPLHF.

The CDR3 protein is CASRSTTSGPGEQYF. The DNA of the CDR3 is TGTGCCAGCAGATCCACGACTAGCGGCCCTGGCGAGCAGTACTTC. This chain connects TRBV13 to TRBJ2-7; 9 bases line up with TRBD2. Looked up from germline, CDR1 is PRHDT and CDR2 is FYEKMQ (reference sequence). J was trimmed by 6 bases and V by 6 bases; bases with no gene match: 12. This CDR3 comprises 15 residues.

The CDR3 nucleotides read TGCAGCGTTGGGGACAGAGCAACTAATGAAAAACTGTTTTTT. Encoded protein: CSVGDRATNEKLFF. This chain connects TRBV29-1 to TRBJ1-4; 7 bases agree with TRBD1. Germline V gives CDR1 SQVTM, CDR2 ANQGSEA. There are 14 residues in the CDR3. The trim removed 4 bases at V and 0 bases at J, leaving 2 bases unmatched.

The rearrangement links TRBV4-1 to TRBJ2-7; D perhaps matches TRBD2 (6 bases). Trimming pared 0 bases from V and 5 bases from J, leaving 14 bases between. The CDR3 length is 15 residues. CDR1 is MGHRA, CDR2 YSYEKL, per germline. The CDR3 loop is CASSQDSRAGNEQYF. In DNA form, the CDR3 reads TGCGCCAGCAGCCAAGATTCTAGAGCGGGCAACGAGCAGTACTTC.

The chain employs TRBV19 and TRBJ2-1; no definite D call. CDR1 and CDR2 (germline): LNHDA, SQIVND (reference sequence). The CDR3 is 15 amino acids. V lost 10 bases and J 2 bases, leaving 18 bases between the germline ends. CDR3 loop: CATARAGLTYNEQFF. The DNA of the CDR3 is TGTGCCACCGCAAGGGCAGGTTTAACCTACAATGAGCAGTTCTTC. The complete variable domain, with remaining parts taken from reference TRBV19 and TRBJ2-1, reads DGGITQSPKYLFRKEGQNVTLSCEQNLNHDAMYWYRQDPGQGLRLIYYSQIVNDFQKGDIAEGYSVSREKKESFPLTVTSAQKNPTAFYLCATARAGLTYNEQFFGPGTRLTVL.

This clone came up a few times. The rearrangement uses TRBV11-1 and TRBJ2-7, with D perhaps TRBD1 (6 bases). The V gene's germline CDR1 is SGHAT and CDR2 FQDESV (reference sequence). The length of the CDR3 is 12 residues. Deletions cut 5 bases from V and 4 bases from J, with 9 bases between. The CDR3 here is CASSRQGYEQYF. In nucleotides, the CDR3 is TGTGCCAGCAGCCGTCAGGGGTACGAGCAGTACTTC.

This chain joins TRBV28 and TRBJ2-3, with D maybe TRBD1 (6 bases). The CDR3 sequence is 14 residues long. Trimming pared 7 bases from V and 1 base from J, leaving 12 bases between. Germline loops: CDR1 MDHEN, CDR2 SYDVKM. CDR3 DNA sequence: TGTGCCAGCAAGGAAAGGACAGGCACAGATACGCAGTATTTT. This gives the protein CASKERTGTDTQYF.

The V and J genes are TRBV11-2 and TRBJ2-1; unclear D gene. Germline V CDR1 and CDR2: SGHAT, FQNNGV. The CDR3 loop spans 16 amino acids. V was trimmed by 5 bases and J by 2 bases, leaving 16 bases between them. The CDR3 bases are TGTGCCAGCAGCCCCTGGTGGGGTGGGGCCTACAATGAGCAGTTCTTC. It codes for CASSPWWGGAYNEQFF.

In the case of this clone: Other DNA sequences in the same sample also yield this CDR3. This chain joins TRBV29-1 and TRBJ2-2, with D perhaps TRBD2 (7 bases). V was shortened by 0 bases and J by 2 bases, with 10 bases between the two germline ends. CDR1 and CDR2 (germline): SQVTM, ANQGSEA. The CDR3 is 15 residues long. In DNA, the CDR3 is TGCAGCGTTGAAGAGGGGGGGGCCAACACCGGGGAGCTGTTTTTT. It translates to CSVEEGGANTGELFF.

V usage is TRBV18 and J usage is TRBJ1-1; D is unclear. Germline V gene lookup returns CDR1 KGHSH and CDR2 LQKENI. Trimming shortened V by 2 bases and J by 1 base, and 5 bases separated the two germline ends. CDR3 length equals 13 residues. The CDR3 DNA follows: TGTGCCAGCTCACCAGGGCGGAACACTGAAGCTTTCTTT. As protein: CASSPGRNTEAFF.

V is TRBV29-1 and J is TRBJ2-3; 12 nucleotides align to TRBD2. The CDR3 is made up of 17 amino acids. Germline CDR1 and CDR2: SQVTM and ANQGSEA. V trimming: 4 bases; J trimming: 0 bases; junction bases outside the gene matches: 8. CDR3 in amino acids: CSVGGRLAGVSTDTQYF. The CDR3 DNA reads TGCAGCGTTGGGGGGAGACTAGCGGGAGTAAGCACAGATACGCAGTATTTT.

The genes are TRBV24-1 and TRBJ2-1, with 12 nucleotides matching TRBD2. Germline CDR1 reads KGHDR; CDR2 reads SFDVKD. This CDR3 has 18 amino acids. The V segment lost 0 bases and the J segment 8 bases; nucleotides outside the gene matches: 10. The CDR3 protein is CATSDLAPSGRAVDEQFF. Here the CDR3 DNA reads TGTGCCACCAGTGATTTGGCGCCTAGCGGGAGGGCAGTCGATGAGCAGTTCTTC.

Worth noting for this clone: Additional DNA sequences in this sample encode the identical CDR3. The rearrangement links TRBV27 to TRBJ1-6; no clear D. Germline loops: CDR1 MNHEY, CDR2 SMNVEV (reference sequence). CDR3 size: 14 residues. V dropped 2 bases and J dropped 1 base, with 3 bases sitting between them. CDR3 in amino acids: CASSLTSYNSPLHF. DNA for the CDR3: TGTGCCAGCAGTTTAACATCCTATAATTCACCCCTCCACTTT.

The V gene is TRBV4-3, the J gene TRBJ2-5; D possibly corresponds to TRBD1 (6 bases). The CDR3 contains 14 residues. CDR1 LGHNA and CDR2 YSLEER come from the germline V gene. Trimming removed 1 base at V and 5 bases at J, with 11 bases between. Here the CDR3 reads CASSQGTGRETQYF. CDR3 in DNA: TGCGCCAGCAGCCAAGGAACAGGGCGGGAGACCCAGTACTTC.

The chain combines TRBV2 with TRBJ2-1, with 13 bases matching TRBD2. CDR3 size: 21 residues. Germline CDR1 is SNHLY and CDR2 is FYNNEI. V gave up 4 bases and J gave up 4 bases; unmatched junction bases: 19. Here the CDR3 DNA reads TGTGCCAGCAGTGTCTCTCCGGGACTAGCGGGATTAGGGGATCCGTACAATGAGCAGTTCTTC. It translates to CASSVSPGLAGLGDPYNEQFF.

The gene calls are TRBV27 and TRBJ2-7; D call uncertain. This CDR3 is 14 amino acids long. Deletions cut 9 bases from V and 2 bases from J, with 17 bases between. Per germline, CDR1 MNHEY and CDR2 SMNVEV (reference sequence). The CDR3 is CASQSLGPPYEQYF. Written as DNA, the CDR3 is TGTGCCAGTCAATCCCTCGGGCCCCCCTACGAGCAGTACTTC.

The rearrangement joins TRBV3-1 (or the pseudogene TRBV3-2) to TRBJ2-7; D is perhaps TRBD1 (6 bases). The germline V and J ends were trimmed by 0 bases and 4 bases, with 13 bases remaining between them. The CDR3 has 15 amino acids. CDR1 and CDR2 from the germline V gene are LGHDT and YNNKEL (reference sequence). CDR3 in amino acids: CASSQDKGVGYEQYF. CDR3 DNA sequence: TGTGCCAGCAGCCAAGATAAGGGGGTGGGGTACGAGCAGTACTTC.

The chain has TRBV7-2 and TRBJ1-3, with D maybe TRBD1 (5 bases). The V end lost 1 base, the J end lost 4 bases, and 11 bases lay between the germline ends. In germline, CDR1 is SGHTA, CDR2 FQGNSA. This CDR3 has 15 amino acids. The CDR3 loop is CASSLGRGSGNTIYF. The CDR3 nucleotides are TGTGCCAGCAGCTTAGGTAGGGGATCCGGAAACACCATATATTTT. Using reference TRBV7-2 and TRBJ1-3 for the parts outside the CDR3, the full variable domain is GAGVSQSPSNKVTEKGKDVELRCDPISGHTALYWYRQSLGQGLEFLIYFQGNSAPDKSGLPSDRFSAERTGGSVSTLTIQRTQQEDSAVYLCASSLGRGSGNTIYFGEGSWLTVV.